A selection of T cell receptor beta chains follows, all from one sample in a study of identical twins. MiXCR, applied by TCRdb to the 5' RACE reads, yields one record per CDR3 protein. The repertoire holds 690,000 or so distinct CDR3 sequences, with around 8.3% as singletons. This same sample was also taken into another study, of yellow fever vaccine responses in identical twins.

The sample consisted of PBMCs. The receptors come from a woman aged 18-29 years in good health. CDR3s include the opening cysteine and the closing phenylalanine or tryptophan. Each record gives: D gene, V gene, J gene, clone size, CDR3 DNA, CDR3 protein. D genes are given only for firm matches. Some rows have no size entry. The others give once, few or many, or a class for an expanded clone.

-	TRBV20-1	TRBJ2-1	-	TGCAGTGCTAACCGGGACCGATACAATGAGCAGTTCTTC	CSANRDRYNEQFF
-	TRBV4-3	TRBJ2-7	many	TGCGCCAGCAGCCAAGGAACAGGCTACGAGCAGTACTTC	CASSQGTGYEQYF
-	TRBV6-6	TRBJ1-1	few	TGTGCCAGCAGTCCTAGCGCTGAAGCTTTCTTT	CASSPSAEAFF
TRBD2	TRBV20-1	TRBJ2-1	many	TGCAGTGCCTGGACTAGCGGCTCCTACAATGAGCAGTTCTTC	CSAWTSGSYNEQFF
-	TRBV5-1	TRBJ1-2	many	TGCGCCAGCAGCATCGACAGCTATGGCTACACCTTC	CASSIDSYGYTF
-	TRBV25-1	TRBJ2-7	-	TGTGCCAGCAGTTTAACAGGGTGGGTGAACGAGCAGTACTTC	CASSLTGWVNEQYF
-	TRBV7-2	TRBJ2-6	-	TGTGCCAGCAGTCAACGCTCAGGGACTGGGGCCAACGTCCTGACTTTC	CASSQRSGTGANVLTF
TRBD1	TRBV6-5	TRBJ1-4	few	TGTGCCAGCAGTTACTCGGGACAGCAGGAAAAACTGTTTTTT	CASSYSGQQEKLFF
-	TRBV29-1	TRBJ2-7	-	TGCAGCGTTGAAGGATTGGCAGGGCCCTACGAGCAGTACTTC	CSVEGLAGPYEQYF
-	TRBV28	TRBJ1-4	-	TGTGCCAGCAGTTTATCGGGCGGGGAAAAACTGTTTTTT	CASSLSGGEKLFF
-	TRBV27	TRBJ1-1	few	TGTGCCAGCAGGGCCCGTGGAACTGAAGCTTTCTTT	CASRARGTEAFF
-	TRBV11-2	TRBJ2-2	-	TGTGCCAGCAGCTTAGTTTTTTTGACCGGGGAGCTGTTTTTT	CASSLVFLTGELFF
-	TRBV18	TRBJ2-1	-	TGTGCCAGCTCACCAATCTCAGGCCCTAGTATCGTCGATGAGCAGTTCTTC	CASSPISGPSIVDEQFF
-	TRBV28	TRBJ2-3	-	TGTGCCAGCAGTCCAGAGTTCAGGCAGTATTTT	CASSPEFRQYF
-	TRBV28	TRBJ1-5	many	TGTGCCAGCAGTTTTGGGGGGGTCCATCAGCCCCAGCATTTT	CASSFGGVHQPQHF
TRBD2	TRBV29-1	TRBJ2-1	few	TGCAGCGTTTCTTGGACTAGCGGGACCTACAATGAGCAGTTCTTC	CSVSWTSGTYNEQFF
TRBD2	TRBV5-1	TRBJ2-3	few	TGCGCCAGCAGTAGTTATGGGGAGCGGGAGAGCTACACAGATACGCAGTATTTT	CASSSYGERESYTDTQYF
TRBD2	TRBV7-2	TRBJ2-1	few	TGTGCCAGCAGCTCAAATAGCGGGGGGTATGAGCAGTTCTTC	CASSSNSGGYEQFF
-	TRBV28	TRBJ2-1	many	TGTGCCAGCAGTTTACGGACCTGGGGACTGGCCCGCAATGAGCAGTTCTTC	CASSLRTWGLARNEQFF
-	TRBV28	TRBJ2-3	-	TGTGCCAGCAGTAGGCCTAGCCTAAAGAGCACAGATACGCAGTATTTT	CASSRPSLKSTDTQYF